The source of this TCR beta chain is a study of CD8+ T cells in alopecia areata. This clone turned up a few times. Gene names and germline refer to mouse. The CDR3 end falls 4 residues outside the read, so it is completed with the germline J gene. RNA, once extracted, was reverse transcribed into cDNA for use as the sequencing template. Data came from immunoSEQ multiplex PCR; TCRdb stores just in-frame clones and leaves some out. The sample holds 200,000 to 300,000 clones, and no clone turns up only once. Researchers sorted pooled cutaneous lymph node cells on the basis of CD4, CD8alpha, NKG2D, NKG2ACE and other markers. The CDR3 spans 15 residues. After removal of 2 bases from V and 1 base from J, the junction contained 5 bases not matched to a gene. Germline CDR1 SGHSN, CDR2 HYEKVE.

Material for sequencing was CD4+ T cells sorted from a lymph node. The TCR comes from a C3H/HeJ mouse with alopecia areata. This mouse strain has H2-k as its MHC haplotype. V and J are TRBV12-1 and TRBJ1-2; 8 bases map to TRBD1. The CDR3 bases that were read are TGTGCCAGCTCTCCGACAGGGGCGATAAACTCC. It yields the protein CASSPTGAINS. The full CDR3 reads CASSPTGAINSDYTF.